Sequencing of this T cell receptor beta chain was carried out in a study of OX40 agonist ivuxolimab in advanced cancers. Study at large: Past anti-PD-1, anti-PD-L1 or anti-CTLA-4 therapy was accepted, and roughly 38% had received some. Points from the study as a whole: Dosing at 0.1 to 3.0 mg/kg was accompanied by clonal expansion of CD4+ and CD8+ blood T cells by week 6.

Germline V gene data show CDR1 as LNHNV and CDR2 as YYDKDF (reference sequence). The CDR3 runs to 15 residues. Trimming stripped 0 bases from V and 8 bases from J, with 14 bases between. Notes on this clone: Its antigen is not identified.

Sequencing used immunoSEQ multiplex PCR; TCRdb keeps in-frame clones, though not all of them. Among some 96,000 clones listed, roughly 80% were seen once. The source is an adult with an advanced solid tumor such as melanoma, head and neck, liver or kidney cancer. This chain joins TRBV15 and TRBJ1-5; TRBD1 is a possible D gene (5 bases). Specimen: CD4+ or CD8+ T cells sorted from blood, collected in a trial of the OX40 agonist ivuxolimab. The CDR3 DNA reads as TGTGCCACCAGCAGAGATCTGGGGACTAGGGAGCCCCAGCATTTT. This codes for CATSRDLGTREPQHF.